This T cell receptor beta chain was obtained from a study of PD-L1 blockade in urothelial cancer. Study-wide background: A median blood sample held 141,255 T cells and more than 80,000 unique TCRs. Findings and limits, study-wide: Pretreatment clonality of the blood TCR repertoire below the median was predictive of superior survival. Tumor-linked clones in blood grew more by 3 weeks in durable-benefit patients.

In each PCR, synthetic TCR analog templates were spiked in. The data were produced by immunoSEQ multiplex PCR, yet TCRdb's version contains in-frame clones alone and is incomplete. This table holds some 30,000 clones, around 87% found once. Comments on this clone: Its antigen is as yet unknown.

The origin of this receptor is a man in his fifties with urothelial cancer. The sequenced sample was PBMCs, obtained around atezolizumab (anti-PD-L1) treatment.

The CDR3 region has the DNA TGTGCCAGCAGCTTGAACAGGGACTACGAGCAGTACTTC. It translates to CASSLNRDYEQYF. V is TRBV5-5 and J is TRBJ2-7; possibly TRBD1 for D (6 bases). This CDR3 region has 13 residues. Germline CDR1 is SGHKS and CDR2 is YYEKEE (reference sequence). Trimming took 1 base from V and 3 from J, leaving 8 bases between them.